This section outlines one T cell receptor beta chain sequence together with its context. What it binds is unknown. This sample stems from a study of cytotoxic CD8 clonotypes in ibrutinib-treated CLL. Study results and caveats: Patients had baseline clonality above age-matched healthy donors, and this clonality moved with circulating CD8+ T-cell counts. Higher clonality was seen at ibrutinib response and a return toward baseline at progression.

Trimming shortened V by 2 bases and J by 0 bases, and 12 bases separated the two germline ends. This CDR3 has 15 amino acids. CDR1 and CDR2 from the germline V gene are SGDLS and YYNGEE. Here immunoSEQ multiplex PCR was the method, and the copy in TCRdb shows in-frame clones only, minus some. The sample shows around 150,000 clones, around nine tenths of them seen only once. The material was PBMCs, obtained at disease progression, from a patient treated with ibrutinib. The rearrangement links TRBV9 to TRBJ2-7, with D tentatively TRBD2 (5 bases). This sequence was found in a human donor with chronic lymphocytic leukemia. DNA for the CDR3: TGTGCCAGCAGCGTCTCAGCGGATAGCTCCTACGAGCAGTACTTC. It is translated as CASSVSADSSYEQYF.